The source of this T cell receptor (beta chain) is a study of T cells in localized non-small cell lung cancer. The V gene lost 5 bases and the J gene lost 0 bases, with 4 bases spanning the gap. CDR3 length: 13 residues. Per the germline V gene, CDR1 is LNHDA and CDR2 is SQIVND (reference sequence). For this clone: Its antigen is unidentified.

The assay was immunoSEQ multiplex PCR, and TCRdb's table has in-frame clones only and misses some. The sample holds 75,000 to 95,000 clones, about three quarters seen once. Study observations and caveats: There was higher T cell clonality in uninvolved adjacent lung than in tumor, and it was highest there.

The sample in question was PBMCs, obtained before any cancer treatment. The clonotype originates from a man aged 40 to 70 with stage II squamous cell lung carcinoma. The V and J genes are TRBV19 and TRBJ2-2; D remains ambiguous. CDR3 region: CASSPSNTGELFF. The CDR3 nucleotides are TGTGCCAGTAGTCCCTCGAACACCGGGGAGCTGTTTTTT.